The next 20 T cell receptor beta chains were all read from a single sample in a study of technical replicates of blood from a handful of donors. Repertoires were generated with immunoSEQ multiplex PCR, while TCRdb's copy carries only in-frame clones and drops some. Found here are more than 55,000 clones, about 90% of them singletons; the top ten hold about 0.4%. The material sequenced was T cells isolated from PBMCs. These receptor sequences come from a human donor in good health.

The rearrangement links TRBV10-3 to TRBJ2-1; 9 bases are a match to TRBD2. This CDR3 comprises 15 residues. CDR1 is ENHRY and CDR2 is SYGVKD in the germline V gene. Losses at the gene ends were 6 bases for V and 5 bases for J; bases not matched to a gene: 8. The CDR3 DNA reads TGTGCCATCAGACCTATAGCGGGAGTTAACAATGAGCAGTTCTTC. It codes for CAIRPIAGVNNEQFF.

The chain carries TRBV9 and TRBJ2-1, with a tentative D call TRBD1 (6 bases). Per germline, CDR1 SGDLS and CDR2 YYNGEE. V shed 1 base and J shed 0 bases, with 11 bases lying between them. The CDR3 sequence is 16 residues long. The CDR3 here is CASSVSGQSSYNEQFF. CDR3 nucleotides: TGTGCCAGCAGCGTATCAGGACAGAGCTCCTACAATGAGCAGTTCTTC.

The chain joins TRBV7-3 to TRBJ2-1, with 7 bases identical to TRBD2. The CDR3 consists of 15 residues. The germline CDR1 and CDR2 sequences are SGHTA and FQGTGA. The ends lost 1 base at V and 3 bases at J; junction bases unmatched: 3. In DNA, the CDR3 is TGTGCCAGCAGCTTAAAGAGCGGGGACTACAATGAGCAGTTCTTC. Translating gives CASSLKSGDYNEQFF.

CDR3 coding DNA: TGTGCCAGCAGAAAAAGAGATCTACTCGAGCAGTACTTC. It translates to CASRKRDLLEQYF. V usage is TRBV6-5 and J usage is TRBJ2-7, with no clear D. Germline CDR1 is MNHEY and CDR2 is SVGAGI. Trimming left V 6 bases short and J 6 bases short, with 15 bases between. There are 13 residues in the CDR3.

The V call is TRBV5-1, the J call TRBJ1-2; 7 positions agree with TRBD1. The CDR3 runs 13 residues. V was clipped by 4 bases and J by 6 bases; unmatched bases: 6. The germline CDR1 and CDR2 sequences are SGHRS and YFSETQ. The CDR3 nucleotides read TGCGCCAGCAGCCTAACAGGGGTGAATGGCTACACCTTC. This translates into CASSLTGVNGYTF.

This chain connects TRBV9 to TRBJ2-3; the D is unclear. The CDR3 totals 14 residues. Germline CDR1 reads SGDLS; CDR2 reads YYNGEE. Deletions cut 3 bases from V and 4 bases from J, with 12 bases between. The CDR3 DNA is TGTGCCAGCAGCGGCCAAAGAGGCCCAGATACGCAGTATTTT. Encoded protein: CASSGQRGPDTQYF.

The DNA for the CDR3 is TGTGCCAGCAGCATTCGTACAGGGGCGCCTCCCAACATTCAGTACTTC. Translated: CASSIRTGAPPNIQYF. The V gene is TRBV11-2, the J gene TRBJ2-4; TRBD1 aligns across 7 bases. Germline V gives CDR1 SGHAT, CDR2 FQNNGV. The CDR3 contains 16 residues. Germline trimming cut 5 bases from V and 7 bases from J; bases unmatched to any gene: 14.

This chain uses TRBV9 with TRBJ2-1, with 7 nucleotides matching TRBD2. Germline values: CDR1 SGDLS, CDR2 YYNGEE. The CDR3 extends over 16 amino acids. V was clipped by 0 bases and J by 2 bases; unmatched bases: 5. The CDR3 reads CASSVEEGGTYNEQFF. The CDR3 coding sequence is TGTGCCAGCAGCGTAGAGGAGGGAGGGACCTACAATGAGCAGTTCTTC.

The CDR3 bases are TGTGCCAGCAGCGTGGGAGCGGGGCCAGATACGCAGTATTTT. It translates to CASSVGAGPDTQYF. This chain links TRBV9 with TRBJ2-3; 7 nucleotides align to TRBD2. With V trimmed by 2 bases and J by 4 bases, 4 bases remained unmatched. The CDR3 extends over 14 amino acids. CDR1 is SGDLS, CDR2 YYNGEE, per germline. Drawing the rest from reference TRBV9 and TRBJ2-3, the complete variable domain is DSGVTQTPKHLITATGQRVTLRCSPRSGDLSVYWYQQSLDQGLQFLIQYYNGEERAKGNILERFSAQQFPDLHSELNLSSLELGDSALYFCASSVGAGPDTQYFGPGTRLTVL.

By frequency in the sample, this clone is medium-sized (0.01 to 0.1%). This chain links TRBV11-2 with TRBJ2-2; 7 bases line up with TRBD1. The CDR3 sequence is 16 residues long. Germline-derived CDR1 and CDR2 are SGHAT and FQNNGV. J gave up 1 base and V 5 bases, and 7 bases lay outside the gene matches. The CDR3, as DNA: TGTGCCAGCAGCCCCGGGACAGTAAAGAACACCGGGGAGCTGTTTTTT. This translates into CASSPGTVKNTGELFF.

V gene TRBV14 combines with J gene TRBJ2-2; 7 nucleotides line up with TRBD1. Germline trimming cut 0 bases from V and 4 bases from J; bases unmatched to any gene: 5. The CDR3 contains 16 residues. The V gene's germline CDR1 is SGHDN and CDR2 FVKESK. CDR3 coding DNA: TGTGCCAGCAGCCAAGAGACAGGGACCATCACCGGGGAGCTGTTTTTT. It specifies CASSQETGTITGELFF.

CDR3 DNA: TGTGCCAGCAGTGAGGCTTGGACAGTGTCCTACGAGCAGTACTTC. This encodes CASSEAWTVSYEQYF. The chain joins TRBV6-1 to TRBJ2-7; D possibly corresponds to TRBD1 (6 bases). Trimming took 3 bases from V and 1 from J, leaving 13 bases between them. The germline V gene encodes CDR1 MNHNS and CDR2 SASEGT. CDR3 length equals 15 residues.

This chain joins TRBV29-1 and TRBJ2-2; no firm D call. The V gene lost 7 bases and the J gene lost 4 bases, with 10 bases spanning the gap. From germline, CDR1 is SQVTM and CDR2 ANQGSEA. The CDR3 spans 12 residues. CDR3 in amino acids: CSGLITTGELFF. CDR3 DNA: TGCAGCGGGCTTATAACCACCGGGGAGCTGTTTTTT.

In nucleotides, the CDR3 is TGTGCCAGCAGCTTAGCTCTCCCCGGGAGGGCCCCAGATACGCAGTATTTT. This codes for CASSLALPGRAPDTQYF. V gene TRBV11-2 combines with J gene TRBJ2-3; 8 positions match TRBD2. This CDR3 has 17 amino acids. Trimming removed 1 base from V and 4 bases from J; junction bases left unmatched: 10. Germline lookup yields CDR1 SGHAT and CDR2 FQNNGV.

The chain joins TRBV27 to TRBJ1-2, with 11 bases aligning to TRBD1. The CDR3 has 18 residues. With V trimmed by 6 bases and J by 2 bases, 14 bases remained unmatched. Germline CDR1 reads MNHEY; CDR2 reads SMNVEV (reference sequence). The CDR3 is CASSSPTGQGVGNYGYTF. The CDR3 nucleotides are TGTGCCAGCAGCTCTCCAACGGGACAGGGGGTCGGAAACTATGGCTACACCTTC.

The rearrangement links TRBV29-1 to TRBJ1-1, with D possibly being TRBD1 (6 bases). Germline CDR1 SQVTM, CDR2 ANQGSEA. V shed 3 bases and J shed 0 bases, with 8 bases lying between them. This CDR3 is 13 amino acids long. The CDR3 nucleotides are TGCAGCGTTGAGGACAGTATGAACACTGAAGCTTTCTTT. Translated, it gives CSVEDSMNTEAFF.

The chain couples TRBV5-1 to TRBJ2-3, with D uncertain. Trimming cost V 1 base and J 9 bases, with 12 bases left between them. Germline V gene data show CDR1 as SGHRS and CDR2 as YFSETQ. The CDR3 has 13 amino acids. The CDR3 is CASSLLPERTQYF. In DNA, the CDR3 is TGCGCCAGCAGCTTGTTACCGGAGAGGACGCAGTATTTT.

This chain connects TRBV29-1 to TRBJ2-1; TRBD1 aligns across 7 bases. The V segment lost 4 bases and the J segment 9 bases; nucleotides outside the gene matches: 3. Germline V gene lookup returns CDR1 SQVTM and CDR2 ANQGSEA. This CDR3 spans 11 amino acids. CDR3 sequence reads: CSVVGGAEQFF. CDR3 sequence (DNA): TGCAGCGTTGTAGGGGGCGCTGAGCAGTTCTTC.

The chain employs TRBV6-5 and TRBJ2-3; no clear D gene. The CDR3 is made up of 14 amino acids. Germline lookup yields CDR1 MNHEY and CDR2 SVGAGI. V was clipped by 2 bases and J by 1 base, with 7 bases between them. The CDR3 sequence: CASSYRVGTDTQYF. Here the CDR3 DNA reads TGTGCCAGCAGTTACCGGGTCGGCACAGATACGCAGTATTTT.

This chain uses TRBV27 with TRBJ1-1; 8 positions agree with TRBD1. The CDR3 sequence is 16 residues long. The germline V gene has CDR1 MNHEY and CDR2 SMNVEV (reference sequence). V was pared by 4 bases and J by 2 bases, with 9 bases of the junction left unmatched. The CDR3 sequence is CASSYSPGGSNTEAFF. The CDR3, as DNA: TGTGCCAGCAGTTATTCCCCAGGGGGCTCTAACACTGAAGCTTTCTTT.